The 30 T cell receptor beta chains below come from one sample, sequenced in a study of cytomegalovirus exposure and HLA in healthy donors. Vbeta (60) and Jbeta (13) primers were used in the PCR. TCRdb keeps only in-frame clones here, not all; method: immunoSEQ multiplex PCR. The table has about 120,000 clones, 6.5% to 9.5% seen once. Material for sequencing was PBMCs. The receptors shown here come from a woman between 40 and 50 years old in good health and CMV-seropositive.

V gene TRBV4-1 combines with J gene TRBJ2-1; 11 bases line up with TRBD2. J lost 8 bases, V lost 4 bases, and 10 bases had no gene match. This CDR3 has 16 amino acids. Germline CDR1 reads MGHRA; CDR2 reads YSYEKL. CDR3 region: CASSPRGSGGGDEQFF. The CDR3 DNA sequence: TGCGCCAGCAGCCCCCGCGGTAGCGGGGGGGGAGATGAGCAGTTCTTC.

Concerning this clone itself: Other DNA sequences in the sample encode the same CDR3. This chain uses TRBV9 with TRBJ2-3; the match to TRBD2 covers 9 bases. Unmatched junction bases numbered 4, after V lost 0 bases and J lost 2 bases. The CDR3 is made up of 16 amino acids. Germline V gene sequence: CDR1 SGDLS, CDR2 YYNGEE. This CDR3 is CASSVEGGGATDTQYF. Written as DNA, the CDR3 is TGTGCCAGCAGCGTAGAAGGCGGGGGGGCCACAGATACGCAGTATTTT.

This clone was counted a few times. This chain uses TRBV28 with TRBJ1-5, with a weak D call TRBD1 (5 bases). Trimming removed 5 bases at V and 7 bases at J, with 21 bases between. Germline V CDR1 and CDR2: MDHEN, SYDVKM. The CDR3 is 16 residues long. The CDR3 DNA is TGTGCCAGCAGTCCCGGGGGGTTGAGGGAAGGGCAGCCCCAGCATTTT. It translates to CASSPGGLREGQPQHF.

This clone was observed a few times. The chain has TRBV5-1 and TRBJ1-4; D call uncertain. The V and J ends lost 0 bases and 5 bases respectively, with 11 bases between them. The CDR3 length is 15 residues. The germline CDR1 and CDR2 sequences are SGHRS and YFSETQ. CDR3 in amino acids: CASSLAGVQNEKLFF. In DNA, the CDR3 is TGCGCCAGCAGCTTGGCCGGGGTACAGAATGAAAAACTGTTTTTT.

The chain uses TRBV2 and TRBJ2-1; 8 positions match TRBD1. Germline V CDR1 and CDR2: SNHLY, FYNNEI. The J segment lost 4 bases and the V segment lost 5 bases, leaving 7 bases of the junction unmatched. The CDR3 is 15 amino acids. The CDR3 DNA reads TGTGCCAGCAGTATGCGACAGGGGTTTTACAATGAGCAGTTCTTC. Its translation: CASSMRQGFYNEQFF.

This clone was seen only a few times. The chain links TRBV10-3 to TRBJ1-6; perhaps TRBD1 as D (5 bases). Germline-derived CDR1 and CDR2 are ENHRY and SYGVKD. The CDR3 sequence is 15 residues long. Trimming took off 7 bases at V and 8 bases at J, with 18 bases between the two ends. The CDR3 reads CAIKPRGTEDSPLHF. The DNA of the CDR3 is TGTGCCATCAAGCCCCGCGGGACCGAGGATTCACCCCTCCACTTT.

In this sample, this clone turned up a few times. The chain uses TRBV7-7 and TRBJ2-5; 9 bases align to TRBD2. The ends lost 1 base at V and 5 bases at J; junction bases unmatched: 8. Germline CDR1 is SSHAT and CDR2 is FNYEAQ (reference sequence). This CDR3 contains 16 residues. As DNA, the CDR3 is TGTGCCAGCAGCTTAGGCATAGCGGGGGAACAGGAGACCCAGTACTTC. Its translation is CASSLGIAGEQETQYF.

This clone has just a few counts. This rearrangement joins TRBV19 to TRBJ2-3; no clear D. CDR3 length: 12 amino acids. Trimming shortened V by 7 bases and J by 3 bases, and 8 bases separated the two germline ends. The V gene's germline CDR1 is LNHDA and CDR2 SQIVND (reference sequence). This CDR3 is CASNSRTDTQYF. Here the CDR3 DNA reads TGTGCCAGTAATTCGCGAACAGATACGCAGTATTTT. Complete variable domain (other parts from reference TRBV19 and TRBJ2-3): DGGITQSPKYLFRKEGQNVTLSCEQNLNHDAMYWYRQDPGQGLRLIYYSQIVNDFQKGDIAEGYSVSREKKESFPLTVTSAQKNPTAFYLCASNSRTDTQYFGPGTRLTVL.

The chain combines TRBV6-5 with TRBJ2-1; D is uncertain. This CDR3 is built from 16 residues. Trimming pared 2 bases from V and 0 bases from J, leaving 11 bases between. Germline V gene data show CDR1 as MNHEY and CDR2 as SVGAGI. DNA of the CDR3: TGTGCCAGCAGTTACAAGCCTAAGAGCTCCTACAATGAGCAGTTCTTC. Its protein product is CASSYKPKSSYNEQFF.

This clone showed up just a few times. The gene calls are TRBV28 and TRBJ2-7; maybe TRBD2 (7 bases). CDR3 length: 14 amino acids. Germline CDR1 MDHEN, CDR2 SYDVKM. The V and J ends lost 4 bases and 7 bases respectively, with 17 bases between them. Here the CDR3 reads CASSYQGGGEEQYF. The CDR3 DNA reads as TGTGCCAGCAGTTACCAGGGAGGGGGTGAGGAGCAGTACTTC.

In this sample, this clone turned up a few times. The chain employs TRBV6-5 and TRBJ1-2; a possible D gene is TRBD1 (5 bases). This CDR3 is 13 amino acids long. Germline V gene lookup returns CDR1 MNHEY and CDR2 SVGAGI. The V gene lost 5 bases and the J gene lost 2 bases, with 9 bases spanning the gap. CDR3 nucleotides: TGTGCCAGCAGTCCGACAGACAACTATGGCTACACCTTC. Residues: CASSPTDNYGYTF.

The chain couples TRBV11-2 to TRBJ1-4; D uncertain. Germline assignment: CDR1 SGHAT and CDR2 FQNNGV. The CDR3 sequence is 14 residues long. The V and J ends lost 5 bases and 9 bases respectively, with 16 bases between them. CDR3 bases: TGTGCCAGCAGCCCCCTAGGCGCGCGACAAAAACTGTTTTTT. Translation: CASSPLGARQKLFF.

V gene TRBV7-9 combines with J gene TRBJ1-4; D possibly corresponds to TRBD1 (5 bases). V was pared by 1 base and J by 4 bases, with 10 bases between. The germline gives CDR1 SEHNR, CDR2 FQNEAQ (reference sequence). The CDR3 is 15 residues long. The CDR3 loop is CASSLDRQINEKLFF. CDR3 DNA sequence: TGTGCCAGCAGCTTAGATCGACAGATTAATGAAAAACTGTTTTTT.

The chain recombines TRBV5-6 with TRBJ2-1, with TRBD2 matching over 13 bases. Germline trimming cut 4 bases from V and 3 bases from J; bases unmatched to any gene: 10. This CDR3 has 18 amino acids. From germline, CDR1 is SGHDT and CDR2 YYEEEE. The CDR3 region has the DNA TGTGCCAGCAGCGCACGACTAGCGGGGGGCCCAGTCTACAATGAGCAGTTCTTC. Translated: CASSARLAGGPVYNEQFF.

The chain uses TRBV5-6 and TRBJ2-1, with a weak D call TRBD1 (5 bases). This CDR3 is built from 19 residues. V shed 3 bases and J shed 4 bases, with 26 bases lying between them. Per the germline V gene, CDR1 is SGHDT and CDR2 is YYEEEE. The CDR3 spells CASSSRQGAIGPYYNEQFF. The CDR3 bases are TGTGCCAGCAGCTCAAGGCAGGGCGCTATCGGGCCCTATTACAATGAGCAGTTCTTC.

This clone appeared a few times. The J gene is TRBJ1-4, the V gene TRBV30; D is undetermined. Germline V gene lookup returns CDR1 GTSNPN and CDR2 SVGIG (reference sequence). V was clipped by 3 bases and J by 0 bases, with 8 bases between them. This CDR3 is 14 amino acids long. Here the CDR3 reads CAWREGATNEKLFF. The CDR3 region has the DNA TGTGCCTGGAGAGAGGGTGCAACTAATGAAAAACTGTTTTTT.

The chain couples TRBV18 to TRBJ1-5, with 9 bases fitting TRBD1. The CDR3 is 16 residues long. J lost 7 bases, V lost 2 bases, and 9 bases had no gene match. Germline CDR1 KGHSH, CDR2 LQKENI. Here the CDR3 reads CASSPMGQGTVQPQHF. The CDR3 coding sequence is TGTGCCAGCTCACCAATGGGACAGGGTACCGTGCAGCCCCAGCATTTT.

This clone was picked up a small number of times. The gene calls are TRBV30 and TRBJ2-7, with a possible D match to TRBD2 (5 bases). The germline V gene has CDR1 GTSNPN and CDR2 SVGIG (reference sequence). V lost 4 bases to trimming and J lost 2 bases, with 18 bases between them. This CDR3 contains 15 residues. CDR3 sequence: CAWTLGPRAAYEQYF. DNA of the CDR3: TGTGCCTGGACCCTCGGGCCGCGGGCGGCCTACGAGCAGTACTTC.

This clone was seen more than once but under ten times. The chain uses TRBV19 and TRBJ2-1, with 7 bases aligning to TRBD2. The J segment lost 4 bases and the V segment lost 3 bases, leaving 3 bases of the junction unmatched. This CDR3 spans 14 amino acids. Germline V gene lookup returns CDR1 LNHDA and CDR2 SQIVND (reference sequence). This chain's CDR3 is CASSMVGGYNEQFF. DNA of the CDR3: TGTGCCAGTAGTATGGTGGGGGGGTACAATGAGCAGTTCTTC.

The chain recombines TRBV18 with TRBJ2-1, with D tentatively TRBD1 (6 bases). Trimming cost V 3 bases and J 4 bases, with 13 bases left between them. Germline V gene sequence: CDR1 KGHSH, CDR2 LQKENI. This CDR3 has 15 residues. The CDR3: CASSPASGEYNEQFF. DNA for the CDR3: TGTGCCAGCTCACCGGCGTCAGGGGAATACAATGAGCAGTTCTTC.

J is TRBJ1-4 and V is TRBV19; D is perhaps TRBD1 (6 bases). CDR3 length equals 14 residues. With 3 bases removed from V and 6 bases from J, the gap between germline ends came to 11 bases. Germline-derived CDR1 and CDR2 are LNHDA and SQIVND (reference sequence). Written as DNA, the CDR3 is TGTGCCAGTAGTATGTGGGACACCCATGAAAAACTGTTTTTT. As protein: CASSMWDTHEKLFF.

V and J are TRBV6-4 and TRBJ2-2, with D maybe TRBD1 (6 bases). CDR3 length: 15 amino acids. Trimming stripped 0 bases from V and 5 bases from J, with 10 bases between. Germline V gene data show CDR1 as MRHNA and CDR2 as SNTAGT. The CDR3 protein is CASSDSGGATGELFF. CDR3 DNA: TGTGCCAGCAGTGACTCAGGGGGAGCAACCGGGGAGCTGTTTTTT.

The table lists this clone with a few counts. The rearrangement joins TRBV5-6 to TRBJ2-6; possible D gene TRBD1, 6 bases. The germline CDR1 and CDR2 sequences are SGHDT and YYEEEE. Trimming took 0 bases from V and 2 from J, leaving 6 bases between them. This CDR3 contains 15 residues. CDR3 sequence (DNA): TGTGCCAGCAGCTTGGGGGGGCCTGGGGCCAACGTCCTGACTTTC. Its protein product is CASSLGGPGANVLTF.

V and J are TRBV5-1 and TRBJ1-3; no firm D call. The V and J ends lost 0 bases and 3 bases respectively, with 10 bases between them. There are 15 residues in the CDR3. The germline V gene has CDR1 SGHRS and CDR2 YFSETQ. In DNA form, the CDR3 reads TGCGCCAGCAGCTTGGCCCCCCGGGGTGGAAACACCATATATTTT. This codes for CASSLAPRGGNTIYF.

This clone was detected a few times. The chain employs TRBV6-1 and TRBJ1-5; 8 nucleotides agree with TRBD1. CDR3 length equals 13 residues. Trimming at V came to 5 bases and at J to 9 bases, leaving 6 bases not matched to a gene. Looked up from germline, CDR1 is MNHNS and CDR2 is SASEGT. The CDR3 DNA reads TGTGCCAGCAGTTTACAGGGGGGAGGGCCCCAGCATTTT. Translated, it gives CASSLQGGGPQHF.

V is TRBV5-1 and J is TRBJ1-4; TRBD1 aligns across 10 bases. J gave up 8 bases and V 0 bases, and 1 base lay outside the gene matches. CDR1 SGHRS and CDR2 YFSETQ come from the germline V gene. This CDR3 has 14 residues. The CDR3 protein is CASSLGQGAEKLFF. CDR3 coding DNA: TGCGCCAGCAGCTTGGGACAGGGGGCGGAAAAACTGTTTTTT.

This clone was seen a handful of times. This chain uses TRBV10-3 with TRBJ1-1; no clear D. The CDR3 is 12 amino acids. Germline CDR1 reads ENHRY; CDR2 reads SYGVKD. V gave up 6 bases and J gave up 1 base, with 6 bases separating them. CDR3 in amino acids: CAISGSNTEAFF. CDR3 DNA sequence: TGTGCCATCAGCGGTTCGAACACTGAAGCTTTCTTT.

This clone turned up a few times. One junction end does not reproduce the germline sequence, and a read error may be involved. The CDR3, as DNA: TGCGCAAGCAGCGGAAACAGGGGCGCCCCTAGTACTGAAGCTTTATTT. Translation: CASSGNRGAPSTEALF. The chain is built from TRBV5-1 and TRBJ1-1; 7 bases are shared with TRBD1. The germline gives CDR1 SGHRS, CDR2 YFSETQ. The length of the CDR3 is 16 residues.

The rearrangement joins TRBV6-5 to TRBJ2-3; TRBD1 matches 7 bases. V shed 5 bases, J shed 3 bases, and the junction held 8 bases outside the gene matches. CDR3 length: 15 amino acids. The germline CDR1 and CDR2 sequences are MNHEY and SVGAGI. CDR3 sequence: CASSTGVDGTDTQYF. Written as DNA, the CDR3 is TGTGCCAGCAGTACAGGGGTAGATGGTACAGATACGCAGTATTTT.

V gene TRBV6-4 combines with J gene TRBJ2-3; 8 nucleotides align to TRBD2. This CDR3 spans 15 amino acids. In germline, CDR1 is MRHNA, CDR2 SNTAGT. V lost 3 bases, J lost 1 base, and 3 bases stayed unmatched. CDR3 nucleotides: TGTGCCAGCAGTGAGCGGGGGGCAGGCACAGATACGCAGTATTTT. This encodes CASSERGAGTDTQYF.